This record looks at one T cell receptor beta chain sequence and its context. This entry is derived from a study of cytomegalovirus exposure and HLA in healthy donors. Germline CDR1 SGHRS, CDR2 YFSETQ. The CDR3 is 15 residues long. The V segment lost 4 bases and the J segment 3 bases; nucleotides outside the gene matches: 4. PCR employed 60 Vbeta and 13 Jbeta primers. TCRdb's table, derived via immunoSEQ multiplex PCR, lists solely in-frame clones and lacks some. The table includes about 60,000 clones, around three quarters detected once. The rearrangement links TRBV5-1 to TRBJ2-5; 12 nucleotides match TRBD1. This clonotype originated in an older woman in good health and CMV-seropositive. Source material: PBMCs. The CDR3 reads CASSPGTGGEETQYF. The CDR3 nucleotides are TGCGCCAGCAGCCCGGGGACAGGGGGCGAAGAGACCCAGTACTTC.